These T cell receptor beta chains were read from a single sample in a study of cytomegalovirus exposure and HLA in healthy donors. The repertoire was sequenced with immunoSEQ multiplex PCR; TCRdb's copy has only in-frame clones and lacks some. In the table there are roughly 280,000 clones, roughly two thirds of which are singletons. Input material: PBMCs. Every receptor here comes from a female donor in good health and CMV-seronegative. The conserved cysteine and the conserved F or W are not part of the CDR3 here.

v_gene: TRBV6-5; j_gene: TRBJ1-5; CDR3aa: ASSEWTGGRPQH
v_gene: TRBV9; j_gene: TRBJ1-4; CDR3aa: ASSVRSGGGEKLF
v_gene: TRBV9; j_gene: TRBJ1-1; CDR3aa: ASSVKGGSYTEAF
v_gene: TRBV2; j_gene: TRBJ1-5; CDR3aa: ASRLQGAGQPQH
v_gene: TRBV11-2; j_gene: TRBJ2-2; CDR3aa: ASSLKRDTVLVWELF
v_gene: TRBV11-2; j_gene: TRBJ2-1; CDR3aa: ASSLGTSGNNEQF
v_gene: TRBV10-3; j_gene: TRBJ2-7; CDR3aa: AISELITNQAYEQY
v_gene: TRBV5-1; j_gene: TRBJ2-5; CDR3aa: ASSSGDQGWQTQY
v_gene: TRBV9; j_gene: TRBJ2-7; CDR3aa: ASSGGISGYEQY
v_gene: TRBV5-1; j_gene: TRBJ2-7; CDR3aa: ASSLEPGTALYEQY
v_gene: TRBV5-4; j_gene: TRBJ2-7; CDR3aa: ASSLAGSYEQY
v_gene: TRBV30; j_gene: TRBJ2-2; CDR3aa: AWSRRQVNTGELF
v_gene: TRBV10-1; j_gene: TRBJ2-5; CDR3aa: ASSERGQETQY
v_gene: TRBV19; j_gene: TRBJ1-5; CDR3aa: ASSADPSGNRNQPQH
v_gene: TRBV4-1; j_gene: TRBJ2-4; CDR3aa: ASSQDNGSGNIQY
v_gene: TRBV7-6; j_gene: TRBJ2-1; CDR3aa: ASSLESLAGEF
v_gene: TRBV19; j_gene: TRBJ1-5; CDR3aa: ASSNGRAGNQPQH